This T cell receptor (beta chain) was retrieved from a study of OX40 agonist ivuxolimab in advanced cancers. Overall study context: Earlier treatment with anti-PD-1, anti-PD-L1 or anti-CTLA-4 was permitted, and around 36% had received some.

Assay used: immunoSEQ multiplex PCR; TCRdb lists only in-frame clones, some missing. The sample contains just under 75,000 clones, about 94% of which appear only once. In germline, CDR1 is MDHEN, CDR2 SYDVKM. The J segment lost 2 bases and the V segment lost 6 bases, leaving 9 bases of the junction unmatched. The CDR3 sequence is 15 residues long. The receptor comes from an adult with an advanced solid tumor such as melanoma, head and neck, liver or kidney cancer. The chain is built from TRBV28 and TRBJ1-1, with 7 bases aligning to TRBD1. The material was CD4+ or CD8+ T cells sorted from blood, obtained in a trial of the OX40 agonist ivuxolimab. CDR3 sequence: CASSRDRDRNTEAFF. CDR3 coding DNA: TGTGCCAGCAGCCGCGACAGGGATCGAAACACTGAAGCTTTCTTT.